The 20 T cell receptor beta chains given below trace back to one sample, sequenced in a study of cytomegalovirus exposure and HLA in healthy donors. Primers included in the PCR were 60 Vbeta and 13 Jbeta primers. Assay used: immunoSEQ multiplex PCR; TCRdb lists only in-frame clones, some missing. The data contain under 150,000 clones, 70% to 80% of them seen just once; the ten biggest clones take up 3.1%. Sequencing input: PBMCs. The receptors were sampled from a female donor in good health and CMV-seronegative.

J is TRBJ2-2 and V is TRBV7-2; 8 bases match TRBD2. The CDR3 sequence is 16 residues long. Germline V lookup: CDR1 SGHTA, CDR2 FQGNSA. Trimming cost V 5 bases and J 3 bases; bases outside gene matches: 8. The CDR3: CASSQRGPIDTGELFF. DNA of the CDR3: TGTGCCAGCAGCCAGCGGGGGCCCATCGACACCGGGGAGCTGTTTTTT. The full variable domain, completed using reference TRBV7-2 and TRBJ2-2, is GAGVSQSPSNKVTEKGKDVELRCDPISGHTALYWYRQSLGQGLEFLIYFQGNSAPDKSGLPSDRFSAERTGGSVSTLTIQRTQQEDSAVYLCASSQRGPIDTGELFFGEGSRLTVL.

The count of this clone is one. This sequence joins TRBV9 and TRBJ2-2; a possible D gene is TRBD1 (5 bases). V shed 1 base and J shed 6 bases, with 13 bases lying between them. CDR1 and CDR2 (germline): SGDLS, YYNGEE. This CDR3 comprises 15 residues. The CDR3 nucleotides are TGTGCCAGCAGCGTATCTACGACAGAAGCCGGGGAGCTGTTTTTT. The encoded protein is CASSVSTTEAGELFF.

This clone showed up just a few times. The chain has TRBV19 and TRBJ1-1, with 7 bases identical to TRBD1. Looked up from germline, CDR1 is LNHDA and CDR2 is SQIVND (reference sequence). The CDR3 has 16 residues. V shed 5 bases, J shed 0 bases, and the junction held 9 bases outside the gene matches. CDR3: CASSARRTGLNTEAFF. CDR3 coding DNA: TGTGCCAGTAGTGCTCGCAGGACAGGACTGAACACTGAAGCTTTCTTT.

The rearrangement joins TRBV10-3 to TRBJ2-1, with TRBD2 as a possible D gene (5 bases). Trimming removed 3 bases at V and 4 bases at J, with 7 bases between. CDR3 size: 13 residues. Germline lookup yields CDR1 ENHRY and CDR2 SYGVKD. CDR3 amino acids: CAISDGGYNEQFF. The CDR3 DNA reads as TGTGCCATCAGTGACGGCGGGTACAATGAGCAGTTCTTC.

The rearrangement uses TRBV5-1 and TRBJ1-5; 7 bases map to TRBD1. Losses at the gene ends were 4 bases for V and 7 bases for J; bases not matched to a gene: 5. The CDR3 length is 13 residues. Per germline, CDR1 SGHRS and CDR2 YFSETQ. Here the CDR3 reads CASSETGSQPQHF. CDR3 bases: TGCGCCAGCAGCGAGACAGGGAGCCAGCCCCAGCATTTT.

The chain joins TRBV19 to TRBJ2-1, with 8 bases aligning to TRBD1. Germline V lookup: CDR1 LNHDA, CDR2 SQIVND (reference sequence). The CDR3 covers 16 residues. V lost 5 bases and J lost 5; bases outside the gene matches: 11. The CDR3 spells CASSPSTGTGNNEQFF. CDR3 nucleotide sequence: TGTGCCAGTAGTCCGTCTACCGGGACAGGTAACAATGAGCAGTTCTTC.

V gene TRBV27 combines with J gene TRBJ2-2; possibly TRBD2 for D (5 bases). The CDR3 spans 13 residues. Germline V gene data show CDR1 as MNHEY and CDR2 as SMNVEV (reference sequence). Trimming took 7 bases from V and 2 from J, leaving 8 bases between them. CDR3 DNA: TGTGCCAGCAAGCGACTAAACACCGGGGAGCTGTTTTTT. This encodes CASKRLNTGELFF.

The rearrangement uses TRBV28 and TRBJ1-1, with D possibly being TRBD1 (6 bases). Germline V gene sequence: CDR1 MDHEN, CDR2 SYDVKM. This CDR3 contains 12 residues. V lost 5 bases and J lost 4, with 8 bases in between. The CDR3 DNA reads as TGTGCCAGCAGTCAGGGGAGCACTGAAGCTTTCTTT. Translating it yields CASSQGSTEAFF.

This clone appeared many times. The J gene is TRBJ2-1, the V gene TRBV6-5, with 7 bases lining up with TRBD2. The trim removed 6 bases at V and 4 bases at J, leaving 9 bases unmatched. Germline V gene sequence: CDR1 MNHEY, CDR2 SVGAGI. The CDR3 extends over 15 amino acids. This CDR3 is CASRGASSGYNEQFF. The CDR3 nucleotides are TGTGCCAGCAGAGGAGCGTCTAGCGGATACAATGAGCAGTTCTTC.

The chain uses TRBV11-3 and TRBJ1-1; maybe TRBD1 (5 bases). The CDR3 has 14 amino acids. Germline V gives CDR1 SGHNT, CDR2 YENEEA. Deletions cut 0 bases from V and 8 bases from J, with 13 bases between. Written as DNA, the CDR3 is TGTGCCAGCAGCTTAGAGGGGGGGGTCACCGAAGCTTTCTTT. Translated, it gives CASSLEGGVTEAFF.

The V call is TRBV29-1, the J call TRBJ2-1, with a possible D match to TRBD2 (7 bases). The ends were cut back, 0 bases at V and 8 bases at J, with 23 bases in the middle. CDR1 is SQVTM, CDR2 ANQGSEA, per germline. This CDR3 is 17 amino acids long. The CDR3 nucleotides read TGCAGCGTTGAAGATGGGAAGGGGGAGGGCCCGTGGTATGAGCAGTTCTTC. This encodes CSVEDGKGEGPWYEQFF.

This clone was counted between two and nine times. The V gene is TRBV4-1, the J gene TRBJ1-1; the match to TRBD1 covers 8 bases. Germline values: CDR1 MGHRA, CDR2 YSYEKL. The junction had 3 bases not matched to a gene; V was cut back by 4 bases and J by 2 bases. This CDR3 contains 14 residues. In nucleotides, the CDR3 is TGCGCCAGCAGCCGACAGGGGATAAACACTGAAGCTTTCTTT. This gives the protein CASSRQGINTEAFF.

The V gene is TRBV5-1, the J gene TRBJ1-1, with TRBD1 matching 8 bases. Trimming took 3 bases from V and 5 from J; bases not matched to a gene: 6. CDR3 size: 14 residues. Germline V gene sequence: CDR1 SGHRS, CDR2 YFSETQ. This chain's CDR3 is CASSSYRGGTEAFF. In DNA, the CDR3 is TGCGCCAGCAGCTCCTACAGGGGGGGAACTGAAGCTTTCTTT.

The chain employs TRBV5-1 and TRBJ2-7; TRBD1 aligns across 8 bases. The V gene's germline CDR1 is SGHRS and CDR2 YFSETQ. V shed 6 bases, J shed 2 bases, and the junction held 13 bases outside the gene matches. CDR3 length equals 16 residues. For the CDR3, the DNA is TGCGCCAGCAAGACAAATCCGGGACAGGCGGCCTACGAGCAGTACTTC. Translation: CASKTNPGQAAYEQYF.

This chain uses TRBV29-1 with TRBJ2-7, with TRBD1 identical over 9 bases. The V and J ends lost 7 bases and 3 bases, in that order; junction bases with no gene match: 10. CDR1 SQVTM and CDR2 ANQGSEA come from the germline V gene. The CDR3 consists of 14 residues. CDR3 in amino acids: CSARTGVSSYEQYF. The CDR3 coding sequence is TGCAGCGCCCGGACAGGGGTTTCTAGCTACGAGCAGTACTTC.

V is TRBV5-1 and J is TRBJ1-1; perhaps TRBD1 as D (5 bases). CDR1 is SGHRS, CDR2 YFSETQ, per germline. V was clipped by 2 bases and J by 5 bases, with 10 bases between them. This CDR3 region has 13 residues. CDR3 sequence: CASSFGGDTEAFF. The CDR3 DNA sequence: TGCGCCAGCAGCTTCGGGGGGGATACTGAAGCTTTCTTT. Looking up the rest from reference TRBV5-1 and TRBJ1-1 gives the full variable domain: KAGVTQTPRYLIKTRGQQVTLSCSPISGHRSVSWYQQTPGQGLQFLFEYFSETQRNKGNFPGRFSGRQFSNSRSEMNVSTLELGDSALYLCASSFGGDTEAFFGQGTRLTVV.

The rearrangement links TRBV6-1 to TRBJ1-5; weak D call: TRBD1 (6 bases). CDR3 size: 13 residues. The germline V and J ends were trimmed by 6 bases and 6 bases, with 12 bases remaining between them. CDR1 and CDR2 (germline): MNHNS, SASEGT. CDR3 coding DNA: TGTGCCAGCAGGAGGGGGGGTGGTCAGCCCCAGCATTTT. Encoded protein: CASRRGGGQPQHF.

The chain combines TRBV7-2 with TRBJ1-5; D unclear. V lost 5 bases, J lost 4 bases, and 12 bases lay in between. The CDR3 runs 14 residues. Per germline, CDR1 SGHTA and CDR2 FQGNSA. CDR3 in amino acids: CASSPVGRNQPQHF. The CDR3 coding sequence is TGTGCCAGCAGCCCAGTGGGCAGGAATCAGCCCCAGCATTTT. The full variable domain, with the rest looked up from reference TRBV7-2 and TRBJ1-5, is GAGVSQSPSNKVTEKGKDVELRCDPISGHTALYWYRQSLGQGLEFLIYFQGNSAPDKSGLPSDRFSAERTGGSVSTLTIQRTQQEDSAVYLCASSPVGRNQPQHFGDGTRLSIL.

The chain couples TRBV7-3 to TRBJ2-7; TRBD2 matches 10 bases. Trimming removed 1 base from V and 6 bases from J; junction bases left unmatched: 9. CDR1 is SGHTA, CDR2 FQGTGA, per germline. The CDR3 covers 16 residues. The CDR3 reads CASSLRPRASGGEQYF. As DNA, the CDR3 is TGTGCCAGCAGCTTAAGACCGAGGGCTAGCGGGGGCGAGCAGTACTTC.

The V gene is TRBV7-2, the J gene TRBJ2-5, with 11 bases fitting TRBD2. The trim removed 4 bases at V and 2 bases at J, leaving 9 bases unmatched. Germline values: CDR1 SGHTA, CDR2 FQGNSA. This CDR3 spans 17 amino acids. The CDR3 bases are TGTGCCAGCAGCTCCGGACTAGCGGGCAGGAGACAAGAGACCCAGTACTTC. This gives the protein CASSSGLAGRRQETQYF.